Sequencing of this T cell receptor beta chain was carried out in a study of T cell repertoires in cytomegalovirus infection. TCRdb reprocessed the reads via MiXCR and lists one record per CDR3 protein. This table holds around 450,000 distinct CDR3 sequences, around 32% found once. This CDR3 spans 16 amino acids. Germline trimming cut 5 bases from V and 2 bases from J; bases unmatched to any gene: 9. Germline assignment: CDR1 SGHRS and CDR2 YFSETQ. V gene TRBV5-1 combines with J gene TRBJ2-5; TRBD2 aligns across 10 bases. This TCR derives from a human donor in good health (CMV status not recorded). Some clones in this sample may be carry-over from other donors' samples. Sequencing was performed on PBMCs. CDR3 amino acids: CASRSSGGQTQETQYF. CDR3 bases: TGCGCCAGCAGAAGTAGCGGGGGGCAAACGCAAGAGACCCAGTACTTC.